A selection of T cell receptor beta chains follows, all from one sample in a study of T-cell memory formation after mild COVID-19. From the 5' RACE reads, TCRdb called clonotypes with MiXCR, one entry per CDR3 protein. The repertoire holds 120,000 to 150,000 distinct CDR3 sequences, over 6% seen once, with approximately 2% in the top ten. Material: PBMCs or a T cell subset sorted from them (not recorded which). The receptor set was obtained from an adult woman who had mild COVID-19 (a few samples of this study predate the infection). Cell type and time point are not known. Both conserved end residues are part of each CDR3. Size is stated for part of the rows, as once, few or many counts, or as a class when the clone is expanded.

V,J,size,CDR3
TRBV24-1,TRBJ1-5,-,CATSEGWRNQPQHF
TRBV20-1,TRBJ2-3,few,CSARDWADTQYF
TRBV20-1,TRBJ1-1,few,CSAWGTMNTEAFF
TRBV6-2/TRBV6-3,TRBJ2-3,many,CASRQGADTQYF
TRBV5-1,TRBJ2-7,-,CASSSETTGPTYEQYF
TRBV9,TRBJ2-6,-,CASSVGDGANVLTF
TRBV4-2,TRBJ1-2,many,CASRGQGAVYGYTF
TRBV5-1,TRBJ1-4,many,CASQTTDKRGEKLFF
TRBV11-2,TRBJ2-3,many,CASSFYGGRDTQYF
TRBV7-2,TRBJ2-1,-,CASSAAGTVNNEQFF
TRBV12-3/TRBV12-4,TRBJ2-1,-,CASSLEGFNDEQFF
TRBV20-1,TRBJ1-2,few,CSARDKQGIVNGYTF
TRBV28,TRBJ1-1,few,CASSFETGMNTEAFF
TRBV12-3/TRBV12-4,TRBJ1-2,-,CASSLGRGLGYTF
TRBV9,TRBJ2-6,few,CASSVSEPRSSSGANVLTF
TRBV2,TRBJ2-7,few,CASSDMALAGISYEQYF
TRBV21-1,TRBJ2-7,few,CASSKDRVCEQYF
TRBV9,TRBJ2-3,many,CASSVGVTSTDTQYF
TRBV6-2/TRBV6-3,TRBJ1-2,-,CASKLTSNYGYTF
TRBV7-9,TRBJ2-7,many,CASSWTGTYEQYF
TRBV27,TRBJ2-1,many,CASSLDGRASYNEQFF
TRBV18,TRBJ1-1,few,CASSRQDAEAFF
TRBV12-3/TRBV12-4,TRBJ1-2,-,CASSAQGSGYGYTF